The 17 T cell receptor beta chains reported below all come from one sample, sequenced in a study of cytomegalovirus exposure and HLA in healthy donors. Researchers ran the PCR with 60 Vbeta and 13 Jbeta primers. Sequencing used immunoSEQ multiplex PCR; TCRdb keeps in-frame clones, though not all of them. Of over 150,000 clones detected, around 68% appear once; the ten largest clones hold about 2%. Material for sequencing was PBMCs. These receptors all stem from a man aged 25-40 years in good health and CMV-seronegative.

The chain employs TRBV7-3 and TRBJ1-1, with TRBD1 matching 7 bases. With 0 bases clipped from V and 6 bases from J, the junction kept 4 bases outside the gene matches. The germline V gene encodes CDR1 SGHTA and CDR2 FQGTGA. The CDR3 is 14 amino acids. The CDR3 loop reads CASSLTGGSAEAFF. The CDR3 coding sequence is TGTGCCAGCAGCTTAACAGGGGGCTCGGCTGAAGCTTTCTTT.

This clone was counted between two and nine times. A read error may produce the germline difference seen at one junction end. The rearrangement joins TRBV2 to TRBJ1-6, with D uncertain. The CDR3 has 12 residues. Germline lookup yields CDR1 SNHLY and CDR2 FYNNEI. The CDR3 DNA is TGTGCCAGCAAGAGAAAGAGAGAGCTTCCCAACTTT. This codes for CASKRKRELPNF.

The chain joins TRBV19 to TRBJ1-1; 10 positions match TRBD1. V lost 4 bases, J lost 0 bases, and 8 bases stayed unmatched. Germline V gene lookup returns CDR1 LNHDA and CDR2 SQIVND (reference sequence). This CDR3 has 17 residues. The CDR3, as DNA: TGTGCCAGTAGTAAGGGGGACAGGGGTGGTGTGAACACTGAAGCTTTCTTT. Protein product: CASSKGDRGGVNTEAFF. Combining the CDR3 with reference TRBV19 and TRBJ1-1 gives the whole variable domain DGGITQSPKYLFRKEGQNVTLSCEQNLNHDAMYWYRQDPGQGLRLIYYSQIVNDFQKGDIAEGYSVSREKKESFPLTVTSAQKNPTAFYLCASSKGDRGGVNTEAFFGQGTRLTVV.

This chain links TRBV7-2 with TRBJ2-7; D remains ambiguous. CDR1 is SGHTA, CDR2 FQGNSA, per germline. Trimming cost V 0 bases and J 1 base, with 10 bases left between them. The length of the CDR3 is 15 residues. In DNA, the CDR3 is TGTGCCAGCAGCTTAGCGCCGAGTAAGTCCTACGAGCAGTACTTC. Its translation is CASSLAPSKSYEQYF.

The rearrangement joins TRBV19 to TRBJ2-4, with 8 bases matching TRBD1. Losses at the gene ends were 5 bases for V and 4 bases for J; bases not matched to a gene: 7. The CDR3 runs to 15 residues. CDR1 is LNHDA, CDR2 SQIVND, per germline (reference sequence). The CDR3: CASSPSGTGKNIQYF. CDR3 bases: TGTGCCAGTAGTCCGTCCGGGACAGGTAAAAACATTCAGTACTTC.

V usage is TRBV19 and J usage is TRBJ1-2, with 7 nucleotides matching TRBD1. CDR1 and CDR2 from the germline V gene are LNHDA and SQIVND (reference sequence). The CDR3 extends over 16 amino acids. V trimming: 7 bases; J trimming: 6 bases; junction bases outside the gene matches: 17. This chain's CDR3 is CASTSSQGGFVDGYTF. CDR3 DNA: TGTGCCAGTACCTCTTCGCAGGGGGGATTCGTAGATGGCTACACCTTC.

The CDR3 bases are TGTGCCAGCAGCTTAGCAGCCTACGAGCAGTACTTC. Its protein is CASSLAAYEQYF. The chain links TRBV11-2 to TRBJ2-7; no clear D gene. This CDR3 spans 12 amino acids. The germline V and J ends were trimmed by 1 base and 2 bases, with 3 bases remaining between them. Germline V gene lookup returns CDR1 SGHAT and CDR2 FQNNGV. The full variable domain, completed using reference TRBV11-2 and TRBJ2-7, is EAGVAQSPRYKIIEKRQSVAFWCNPISGHATLYWYQQILGQGPKLLIQFQNNGVVDDSQLPKDRFSAERLKGVDSTLKIQPAKLEDSAVYLCASSLAAYEQYFGPGTRLTVT.

The chain combines TRBV10-3 with TRBJ2-1; TRBD2 agrees at 14 bases. The V segment lost 3 bases and the J segment 7 bases; nucleotides outside the gene matches: 11. Germline-derived CDR1 and CDR2 are ENHRY and SYGVKD. The CDR3 covers 18 residues. CDR3 residues: CAISDVTSGGALGNEQFF. The CDR3 DNA reads TGTGCCATCAGTGACGTGACTAGCGGGGGGGCTTTAGGTAATGAGCAGTTCTTC.

This clone has just one count. The sample contains more than one DNA sequence encoding this CDR3. V usage is TRBV4-1 and J usage is TRBJ2-7, with 7 bases matching TRBD2. CDR1 and CDR2 from the germline V gene are MGHRA and YSYEKL. J lost 5 bases, V lost 2 bases, and 6 bases had no gene match. The CDR3 is 14 residues long. CDR3 residues: CASSQTWGLNEQYF. The CDR3 coding sequence is TGCGCCAGCAGCCAAACCTGGGGACTAAACGAGCAGTACTTC.

The rearrangement joins TRBV28 to TRBJ1-5; TRBD1 agrees at 7 bases. The CDR3 covers 14 residues. V trimming: 3 bases; J trimming: 4 bases; junction bases outside the gene matches: 3. CDR1 is MDHEN and CDR2 is SYDVKM in the germline V gene. The CDR3 reads CASSFPGQNQPQHF. CDR3 nucleotides: TGTGCCAGCAGTTTCCCGGGACAGAATCAGCCCCAGCATTTT.

The sample holds one count of this clone. CDR3 loop: CASSEAGTANTEAFF. The CDR3 DNA reads TGTGCCAGCAGTGAAGCCGGGACAGCGAACACTGAAGCTTTCTTT. The chain joins TRBV6-1 to TRBJ1-1; 7 nucleotides align to TRBD1. Germline trimming cut 0 bases from V and 1 base from J; bases unmatched to any gene: 2. This CDR3 comprises 15 residues. Germline lookup yields CDR1 MNHNS and CDR2 SASEGT.

The CDR3 sequence: CASSLAVGGGTEAFF. The CDR3 bases are TGTGCCAGCAGCTTAGCCGTTGGCGGAGGGACTGAAGCTTTCTTT. This sequence joins TRBV7-9 and TRBJ1-1; D is unresolved. The CDR3 consists of 15 residues. The germline V gene encodes CDR1 SEHNR and CDR2 FQNEAQ (reference sequence). V was shortened by 0 bases and J by 5 bases, with 13 bases between the two germline ends.

This clone appeared a single time. The chain couples TRBV10-3 to TRBJ2-7, with 7 bases fitting TRBD1. Germline V gene lookup returns CDR1 ENHRY and CDR2 SYGVKD. Germline trimming cut 6 bases from V and 3 bases from J; bases unmatched to any gene: 5. This CDR3 has 13 residues. The chain's CDR3 is CAIRDRINYEQYF. The DNA of the CDR3 is TGTGCCATCAGGGACAGGATTAACTACGAGCAGTACTTC.

The rearrangement links TRBV2 to TRBJ1-1; a possible D gene is TRBD1 (6 bases). From germline, CDR1 is SNHLY and CDR2 FYNNEI. Trimming left V 7 bases short and J 5 bases short, with 14 bases between. The CDR3 is 13 residues long. The CDR3 DNA reads TGTGCCAGCACAACGGGGGGGCTGACTGAAGCTTTCTTT. Amino acids: CASTTGGLTEAFF. The whole variable domain, filled in from reference TRBV2 and TRBJ1-1, reads EPEVTQTPSHQVTQMGQEVILRCVPISNHLYFYWYRQILGQKVEFLVSFYNNEISEKSEIFDDQFSVERPDGSNFTLKIRSTKLEDSAMYFCASTTGGLTEAFFGQGTRLTVV.

The V gene is TRBV2, the J gene TRBJ1-2, with a weak D call TRBD1 (6 bases). This CDR3 is built from 14 residues. Trimming stripped 4 bases from V and 2 bases from J, with 11 bases between. Germline V gene sequence: CDR1 SNHLY, CDR2 FYNNEI. This CDR3 reads CASSVHRENYGYTF. The CDR3 DNA is TGTGCCAGCAGTGTACACAGGGAGAACTATGGCTACACCTTC. Combining the CDR3 with reference TRBV2 and TRBJ1-2 gives the whole variable domain EPEVTQTPSHQVTQMGQEVILRCVPISNHLYFYWYRQILGQKVEFLVSFYNNEISEKSEIFDDQFSVERPDGSNFTLKIRSTKLEDSAMYFCASSVHRENYGYTFGSGTRLTVV.

The rearrangement joins TRBV30 to TRBJ2-1, with a weak D call TRBD1 (7 bases). V was trimmed by 3 bases and J by 7 bases, leaving 19 bases between them. Germline V gene sequence: CDR1 GTSNPN, CDR2 SVGIG (reference sequence). This CDR3 has 15 amino acids. CDR3 region: CAWSFRAGGFNEQFF. Written as DNA, the CDR3 is TGTGCCTGGAGCTTCCGGGCAGGGGGGTTTAATGAGCAGTTCTTC.

The chain recombines TRBV2 with TRBJ2-2; 11 nucleotides match TRBD1. V shed 6 bases and J 2 bases; nucleotides not matched to a gene: 8. CDR3 length: 17 residues. Germline V lookup: CDR1 SNHLY, CDR2 FYNNEI. The CDR3 protein is CASRGDRTGGNTGELFF. The CDR3 DNA reads TGTGCCAGCAGGGGGGATCGGACAGGGGGCAACACCGGGGAGCTGTTTTTT.